Ten or more counts support the clone carrying this T cell receptor beta chain. Its antigen is unknown. The read ends 3 residues before the CDR3 terminus; that terminus is restored from the germline J gene. The data derive from a study of T cell clonality in common variable immunodeficiency. Control and CVID samples contributed equal amounts of genomic DNA. The data were produced by immunoSEQ multiplex PCR, yet TCRdb's version contains in-frame clones alone and is incomplete. There are tens of thousands of clones in the sample, none observed a single time. V was cut by 2 bases and J by 6 bases, with 10 bases left in between. This CDR3 has 13 amino acids. Looked up from germline, CDR1 is LNHDA and CDR2 is SQIVND (reference sequence). Study conclusions and caveats: Reportedly, TCR beta sequences from common variable immunodeficiency showed fewer deletions and N-nucleotide insertions. Authors noted CVID clonality's cause needs subpopulation repertoire sequencing. Fewer TCRbeta clones were shared among CVID subjects than controls.

The source material was peripheral blood mononuclear cells. V usage is TRBV19 and J usage is TRBJ1-1; perhaps TRBD1 as D (5 bases). The sequence came from a person aged 18 to 75 in good health. Partial CDR3 DNA: TGTGCCAGTAGTATACAGGGTGACGCTGAA. It specifies CASSIQGDAE. In full, the CDR3 reads CASSIQGDAEAFF.